This T cell receptor beta chain is drawn from a study of cytomegalovirus exposure and HLA in healthy donors. Study results and caveats: Presence/absence comparisons presumed near-even sequencing depth among donors. CMV serostatus alone was available as immune exposure information. Reports described diagnosis of cytomegalovirus status by the classifier as highly specific and sensitive.

A remark on this clone: Its target is not known. One end of the junction does not line up with germline, which may come from a read error.

The PCR ran on 60 Vbeta and 13 Jbeta primers. Only in-frame clones appear in the TCRdb table, and some are missing; sequencing was by immunoSEQ multiplex PCR. The sample has 150,000 to 200,000 clones; 65% to 85% are singletons. The TCR comes from a female donor in good health and CMV-seronegative. The sample consisted of PBMCs.

The CDR3 DNA reads TGTTCCAGCAGCCCCCGGGGCGGGGACTCCTACAATGAGCAGTTCTTC. Protein product: CSSSPRGGDSYNEQFF. This chain joins TRBV7-9 and TRBJ2-1; possible D gene TRBD2, 6 bases. The germline V gene has CDR1 SEHNR and CDR2 FQNEAQ (reference sequence). CDR3 length: 16 residues.